This TCR beta chain was identified in a study of beta chain features in type 1 diabetes. Study-level background: Patients shared similar age, gender and cell yields with healthy donors. Whole-study findings and limits: Patients with Type 1 diabetes showed moderately but significantly shorter TCRB CDR3s in all four CD4+ subsets. Healthy donors had naive, central memory and Treg TCRB repertoires that appeared less similar than those seen among patients.

Unmatched junction bases numbered 10, after V lost 3 bases and J lost 5 bases. Germline V lookup: CDR1 LNHNV, CDR2 YYDKDF (reference sequence). The CDR3 consists of 17 residues. Expressed TCRB transcripts were sequenced because the isolated RNA had all been reverse transcribed beforehand. Naive, central memory and regulatory T cell samples yielded a few million reads on average. Clones were sequenced by immunoSEQ multiplex PCR, and TCRdb holds only the in-frame ones, with some missing. The table includes around 300,000 clones, approximately 11% detected once. As regards this clone: Its antigen is as yet unknown.

The clonotype comes from a woman between 25 and 40 years old in good health. This chain connects TRBV15 to TRBJ2-2; 9 positions agree with TRBD2. Material: naive CD4+ T cells from blood. CDR3: CATSRVGSGRKTGELFF. CDR3 coding DNA: TGTGCCACCAGCAGGGTCGGTAGCGGGAGAAAGACCGGGGAGCTGTTTTTT.